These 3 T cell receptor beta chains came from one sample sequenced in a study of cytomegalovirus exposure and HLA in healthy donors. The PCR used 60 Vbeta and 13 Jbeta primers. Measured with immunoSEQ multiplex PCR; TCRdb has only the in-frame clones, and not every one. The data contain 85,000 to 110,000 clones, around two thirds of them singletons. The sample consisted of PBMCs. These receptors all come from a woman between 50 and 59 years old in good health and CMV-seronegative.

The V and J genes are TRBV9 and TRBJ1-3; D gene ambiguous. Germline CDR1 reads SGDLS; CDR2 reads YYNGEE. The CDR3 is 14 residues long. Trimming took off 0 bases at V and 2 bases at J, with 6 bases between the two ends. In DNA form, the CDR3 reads TGTGCCAGCAGCGTAGTGCCAGCTGGAAACACCATATATTTT. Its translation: CASSVVPAGNTIYF.

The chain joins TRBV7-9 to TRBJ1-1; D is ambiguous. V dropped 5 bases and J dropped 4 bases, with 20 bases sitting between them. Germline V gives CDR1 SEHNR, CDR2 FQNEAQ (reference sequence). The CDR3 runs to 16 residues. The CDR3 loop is CASSQEGGRGSTEAFF. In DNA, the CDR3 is TGTGCCAGCAGCCAAGAGGGAGGTCGCGGGAGCACTGAAGCTTTCTTT.

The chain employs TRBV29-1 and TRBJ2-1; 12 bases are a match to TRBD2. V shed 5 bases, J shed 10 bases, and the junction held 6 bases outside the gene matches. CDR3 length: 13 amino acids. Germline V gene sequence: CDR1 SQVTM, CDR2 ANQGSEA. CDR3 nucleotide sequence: TGCAGCGTTCGACTAGCGGGGGTGTGGGAGCAGTTCTTC. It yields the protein CSVRLAGVWEQFF.